A selection of T cell receptor beta chains follows, all from one sample in a study of shared clonotypes between healthy human individuals. Profiling relied on immunoSEQ multiplex PCR, and the TCRdb table lists in-frame clones only, not all of them. The sample records over a million clones, around 82% being singletons. Sequenced material: memory CD4+ T cells from PBMCs. These receptors were collected from a man aged 18 to 29 in good health. Some clones in this sample may be carry-over from other donors' samples. Both conserved end residues are part of each CDR3. A D gene is named only where the DNA matches it firmly. Clone size, where shown, is once, few, many, or a class for clones that have expanded.

V	D	size	J	CDR3	DNA
TRBV18	TRBD2	.	TRBJ2-1	CASSPFLAGASYEQFF	TGTGCCAGCTCACCATTTTTAGCGGGAGCCTCGTATGAGCAGTTCTTC
TRBV11-3	TRBD2	.	TRBJ2-2	CASSSPKASGTGELFF	TGTGCCAGCAGCTCGCCAAAGGCTAGCGGCACCGGGGAGCTGTTTTTT
TRBV5-1	.	.	TRBJ2-4	CASSLSGPDNIQYF	TGCGCCAGCAGCTTATCCGGGCCCGATAACATTCAGTACTTC
TRBV5-1	.	.	TRBJ1-2	CASSSGPGADYGYTF	TGCGCCAGCAGCTCGGGCCCAGGGGCTGACTATGGCTACACCTTC
TRBV28	.	.	TRBJ1-2	CASSFDPFVGREGDGYTF	TGTGCCAGCAGTTTTGACCCCTTCGTAGGCAGGGAAGGGGATGGCTACACCTTC
TRBV18	.	.	TRBJ2-7	CASSPRRTDYEQYF	TGTGCCAGCTCACCCCGGAGGACTGACTACGAGCAGTACTTC
TRBV5-1	.	.	TRBJ1-2	CASSWDGSAGYGYTF	TGCGCCAGCAGCTGGGACGGATCCGCAGGCTATGGCTACACCTTC
TRBV7-4	TRBD2	.	TRBJ2-7	CASSLGVGLAEDYEQYF	TGTGCCAGCAGCTTAGGAGTGGGGCTAGCGGAGGACTACGAGCAGTACTTC
TRBV10-3	.	.	TRBJ2-4	CAISDSTDSKNIQYF	TGTGCCATCAGTGACTCGACAGATAGCAAAAACATTCAGTACTTC
TRBV27	.	many	TRBJ2-2	CASSFDFTGELFF	TGTGCCAGCAGTTTCGATTTCACCGGGGAGCTGTTTTTT
TRBV6-5	TRBD1	once	TRBJ1-1	CASSRQGRNTEAFF	TGTGCCAGCAGCCGACAGGGTCGGAACACTGAAGCTTTCTTT
TRBV5-6	.	.	TRBJ2-7	CASSLAVGRDLYEQYF	TGTGCCAGCAGCTTGGCGGTGGGCAGGGACCTCTACGAGCAGTACTTC
TRBV6-5	TRBD1	.	TRBJ1-2	CASSYMGQNYGYTF	TGTGCCAGCAGTTACATGGGACAGAACTATGGCTACACCTTC
TRBV25-1	.	once	TRBJ2-4	CASSDTGPLLENIQYF	TGTGCCAGCAGTGACACAGGTCCCCTGTTGGAAAACATTCAGTACTTC
TRBV6-1	.	.	TRBJ2-4	CASSEGTSKNIQYF	TGTGCCAGCAGTGAAGGAACATCCAAAAACATTCAGTACTTC
TRBV6-6	.	.	TRBJ2-2	CASSYGSGRELFF	TGTGCCAGCAGTTACGGGAGTGGGCGGGAGCTGTTTTTT
TRBV27	TRBD1	.	TRBJ1-1	CASSRDRVGTEAFF	TGTGCCAGCAGCCGGGACAGGGTGGGAACTGAAGCTTTCTTT
TRBV6-1	.	.	TRBJ1-1	CASLLSLNTEAFF	TGTGCCAGCCTTCTATCACTGAACACTGAAGCTTTCTTT
TRBV29-1	.	once	TRBJ2-6	CSVTTVLGANVLTF	TGCAGCGTTACCACGGTTCTAGGGGCCAACGTCCTGACTTTC
TRBV11-2	TRBD2	.	TRBJ2-3	CASRPSGRASDTQYF	TGTGCCAGCAGGCCAAGCGGGAGGGCCTCAGATACGCAGTATTTT
TRBV5-1	.	.	TRBJ2-2	CASNPVAGVAGELFF	TGCGCCAGCAACCCTGTTGCAGGGGTCGCCGGGGAGCTGTTTTTT
TRBV6-6	TRBD1	few	TRBJ2-2	CASSTGQGTGELFF	TGTGCCAGCAGCACGGGACAGGGGACCGGGGAGCTGTTTTTT
TRBV15	.	.	TRBJ1-2	CATSRDLENYGYTF	TGTGCCACCAGCAGAGATTTAGAGAACTATGGCTACACCTTC
TRBV19	TRBD1	.	TRBJ1-2	CASSIRGGENYGYTF	TGTGCCAGTAGTATTCGAGGGGGCGAGAACTATGGCTACACCTTC
TRBV28	.	.	TRBJ2-1	CASSLDLTFRFF	TGTGCCAGCAGTTTGGACCTGACCTTTAGGTTCTTC
TRBV6-1	.	.	TRBJ1-3	CASIQGTSGNTIYF	TGTGCCAGCATCCAGGGGACCTCTGGAAACACCATATATTTT
TRBV5-4	TRBD1	.	TRBJ2-6	CASRTGTGGPGANVLTF	TGTGCCAGCAGGACTGGGACAGGGGGCCCTGGGGCCAACGTCCTGACTTTC
TRBV5-1	.	.	TRBJ2-5	CASTDTQETQYF	TGCGCCAGCACGGACACCCAAGAGACCCAGTACTTC
TRBV30	.	.	TRBJ1-5	CAWKDRGVNRDNQPQHF	TGTGCCTGGAAGGACCGGGGAGTCAATCGCGACAATCAGCCCCAGCATTTT
TRBV7-9	TRBD2	few	TRBJ2-6	CASSHIREGRSGANVLTF	TGTGCCAGCAGCCATATCAGGGAGGGCCGCTCTGGGGCCAACGTCCTGACTTTC
TRBV27	.	.	TRBJ2-7	CASSFIPGPQYF	TGTGCCAGCAGTTTCATTCCCGGTCCGCAGTACTTC
TRBV11-2	.	.	TRBJ2-5	CASRGSEGTEAPRETQYF	TGTGCCAGCAGGGGGTCGGAGGGAACTGAGGCCCCACGGGAGACCCAGTACTTC
TRBV27	TRBD1	.	TRBJ1-5	CASSSLYSGQGFLDSNQPQHF	TGTGCCAGCAGTTCCCTCTACTCGGGACAGGGATTCTTGGATAGCAATCAGCCCCAGCATTTT